Listed below are T cell receptor beta chains from one sample, sequenced in a study of cytomegalovirus exposure and HLA in healthy donors. TCRdb keeps only in-frame clones here, not all; method: immunoSEQ multiplex PCR. Of roughly 190,000 clones in the sample, about four fifths are singletons; the top ten hold roughly 10%. Material for sequencing was PBMCs. These receptors came from a woman between 45 and 65 years old in good health and CMV-seropositive. The CDR3 runs from the conserved cysteine through the conserved F or W. Fields, in order: D gene, CDR3 length, V gene, J gene, clone size, CDR3 DNA, CDR3 protein. The D gene is left open where the match is weak. Not all rows give a size; the values are once, few, many and, for expanded clones, a class.

.	16	TRBV19	TRBJ1-1	once	TGTGCCAGTAGTATATTCGGGGGGGGCCGCGGCACTGAAGCTTTCTTT	CASSIFGGGRGTEAFF
.	12	TRBV10-3	TRBJ1-4	few	TGTGCCATCAGTGAGTCCCGTGAAAAACTGTTTTTT	CAISESREKLFF
TRBD1	15	TRBV4-1	TRBJ2-3	.	TGCGCCAGCAGCCAACAGGGGGCTACCACAGATACGCAGTATTTT	CASSQQGATTDTQYF
TRBD1	15	TRBV15	TRBJ2-1	once	TGTGCCACCAGCAGAGATCGGACAGGGGGAAATGAGCAGTTCTTC	CATSRDRTGGNEQFF
.	14	TRBV6-1	TRBJ1-2	.	TGTGCCAGCAGTGTCCGCGGGGCTGACTATGGCTACACCTTC	CASSVRGADYGYTF
.	14	TRBV30	TRBJ2-2	.	TGTGCCTGCAGGGGACCACAGAACACCGGGGAGCTGTTTTTT	CACRGPQNTGELFF
.	14	TRBV11-2	TRBJ2-7	.	TGTGCCAGCAGCTTAGAATTCGGGAGCTACGAGCAGTACTTC	CASSLEFGSYEQYF
.	14	TRBV6-5	TRBJ2-7	.	TGTGCCAGCAGTTACGCGGGGGCAAACTACGAGCAGTACTTC	CASSYAGANYEQYF
.	13	TRBV7-8	TRBJ1-2	.	TGTGCCAGCAGCACCCGGGGTAGCTATGGCTACACCTTC	CASSTRGSYGYTF
TRBD1	14	TRBV7-9	TRBJ1-1	few	TGTGCCAGCAGCTTGACAGGGAGGAACACTGAAGCTTTCTTT	CASSLTGRNTEAFF
.	16	TRBV5-1	TRBJ1-3	.	TGCGCCAGCAGCTTGAGGGCAGGGTCGGAAGGAAACACCATATATTTT	CASSLRAGSEGNTIYF
.	14	TRBV27	TRBJ2-5	.	TGTGCCAGCAGTCCAGTTGAACTACGAGAGACCCAGTACTTC	CASSPVELRETQYF
.	12	TRBV9	TRBJ2-2	.	TGTGCCAGCAGCCCCAGACACGGGGAGCTGTTTTTT	CASSPRHGELFF
TRBD1	15	TRBV5-4	TRBJ2-5	.	TGTGCCAGCAGTCTCGACAGGGGTCATCAAGAGACCCAGTACTTC	CASSLDRGHQETQYF
.	19	TRBV7-8	TRBJ1-3	.	TGTGCCAGCAGCCAAGAGGGAGGGGCAGAATTGGGCTCTGGAAACACCATATATTTT	CASSQEGGAELGSGNTIYF
TRBD1	14	TRBV2	TRBJ2-7	.	TGTGCCAGCAGTGGCGACAGGGGGCTGGGCGAGCAGTACTTC	CASSGDRGLGEQYF
.	13	TRBV10-3	TRBJ2-3	few	TGTGCCATCAGTGTCCTACTCACAGATACGCAGTATTTT	CAISVLLTDTQYF
TRBD1	14	TRBV5-8	TRBJ1-1	.	TGTGCCAGCCTACAGGGGGAAATGAACACTGAAGCTTTCTTT	CASLQGEMNTEAFF
TRBD1	15	TRBV18	TRBJ1-2	.	TGTGCCAGCTCACCACGGGGACAGGGAACACATGGCCACACCTTC	CASSPRGQGTHGHTF
TRBD2	16	TRBV9	TRBJ2-7	few	TGTGCCAGCAGCCCGCGGACTAGCGGGGGGGCCTACGAGCAGTACTTC	CASSPRTSGGAYEQYF
.	12	TRBV6-5	TRBJ1-1	.	TGTGCCAGCACTCACTCACAGGGAGGGGCTTTCTTT	CASTHSQGGAFF
.	15	TRBV19	TRBJ1-5	.	TGTGCCAGTACCGATAGGGGTTTTGGGAATCAGCCCCAGCATTTT	CASTDRGFGNQPQHF
.	16	TRBV28	TRBJ1-1	few	TGTGCCAGCTTTTTATCCGGTTGGGGGGAAAACACTGAAGCTTTCTTT	CASFLSGWGENTEAFF
.	15	TRBV5-4	TRBJ2-1	.	TGCGCCAGCAGCCAAAGGCTAGAGGCCTACAATGAGCAGTTCTTC	CASSQRLEAYNEQFF
.	14	TRBV5-4	TRBJ1-6	once	TGTGCCAGCAGCAAAACAGGGTCCAATTCACCCCTCCACTTT	CASSKTGSNSPLHF
TRBD1	13	TRBV25-1	TRBJ1-2	once	TGTGCCAGCAGGCTGACAGGGTCAAATGGCTACACCTTC	CASRLTGSNGYTF
.	13	TRBV6-1	TRBJ1-1	.	TGTGCCAGCAGTGAAGGGGGGACTGTAGAAGCTTTCTTT	CASSEGGTVEAFF
.	13	TRBV7-9	TRBJ2-1	few	TGTGCCAGCAGCTTAGCTCTAGCGACGGCTCAGTTCTTC	CASSLALATAQFF
TRBD1	14	TRBV6-5	TRBJ2-7	.	TGTGCCAGCAGTTACTATCGGGACAGCTACGAGCAGTACTTC	CASSYYRDSYEQYF
TRBD2	17	TRBV7-2	TRBJ2-1	.	TGTGCCAGCAGTCCGACTAGCCCGCTAAGCTCCTACAATGAGCAGTTCTTC	CASSPTSPLSSYNEQFF
.	13	TRBV7-2	TRBJ2-5	.	TGTGCCAGCGGGGCGATTTACCAAGAGACCCAGTACTTC	CASGAIYQETQYF
TRBD2	18	TRBV5-1	TRBJ2-3	once	TGCGCCAGCAGCTTGCTAGCGGGGGGGGTTTCTAGCACAGATACGCAGTATTTT	CASSLLAGGVSSTDTQYF
.	14	TRBV5-1	TRBJ2-7	.	TGCGCCAGCAGCCCATCCTTCGCGGGGAGCGAGCAGTACTTC	CASSPSFAGSEQYF
.	12	TRBV7-9	TRBJ2-1	once	TGTGCCAGCACCCGGGTCGACAATGAGCAGTTCTTC	CASTRVDNEQFF
TRBD1	14	TRBV5-1	TRBJ1-6	.	TGCGCCGGCAGCTCGGGACAGGGGGTCTCACCCCTCCACTTT	CAGSSGQGVSPLHF
TRBD1	13	TRBV27	TRBJ1-2	once	TGTGCCAGCAGTTTGGGACAGGGCCATGGCTACACCTTC	CASSLGQGHGYTF
TRBD2	14	TRBV6-5	TRBJ2-3	.	TGTGCCAGCAGCGCGGGGGGGCCTATAGATACGCAGTATTTT	CASSAGGPIDTQYF
.	12	TRBV5-4	TRBJ1-1	.	TGTGCCAGCAAAAGGGGGAACACTGAAGCTTTCTTT	CASKRGNTEAFF
TRBD1	16	TRBV19	TRBJ1-5	.	TGTGCCAGTAGGGTCGAGGGGGCGAGGCTCAATCAGCCCCAGCATTTT	CASRVEGARLNQPQHF
TRBD2	15	TRBV9	TRBJ2-1	.	TGTGCCAGCAGCTTCGGACTAGCGGGGTACAATGAGCAGTTCTTC	CASSFGLAGYNEQFF
TRBD1	17	TRBV10-3	TRBJ1-1	.	TGTGCCATCAGTGAGTTGGGACAGGGAGCTATGAACACTGAAGCTTTCTTT	CAISELGQGAMNTEAFF
.	12	TRBV6-5	TRBJ2-1	once	TGTGCCAGCAGTTCCAGATACAATGAGCAGTTCTTC	CASSSRYNEQFF
.	12	TRBV30	TRBJ1-2	.	TGTGCCTGGAGTACAGGGTACTATGGCTACACCTTC	CAWSTGYYGYTF
.	15	TRBV5-5	TRBJ1-4	.	TGTGCCAGCAGCTTGGATCCCCGACAGTCAGAAAAACTGTTTTTT	CASSLDPRQSEKLFF
.	16	TRBV5-8	TRBJ1-2	.	TGTGCCAGCAGCGGGTGGCAGGGCTCGATTAACTATGGCTACACCTTC	CASSGWQGSINYGYTF
.	14	TRBV5-1	TRBJ2-2	.	TGCGCCAGCAGCGGGACAACGAACACCGGGGAGCTGTTTTTT	CASSGTTNTGELFF